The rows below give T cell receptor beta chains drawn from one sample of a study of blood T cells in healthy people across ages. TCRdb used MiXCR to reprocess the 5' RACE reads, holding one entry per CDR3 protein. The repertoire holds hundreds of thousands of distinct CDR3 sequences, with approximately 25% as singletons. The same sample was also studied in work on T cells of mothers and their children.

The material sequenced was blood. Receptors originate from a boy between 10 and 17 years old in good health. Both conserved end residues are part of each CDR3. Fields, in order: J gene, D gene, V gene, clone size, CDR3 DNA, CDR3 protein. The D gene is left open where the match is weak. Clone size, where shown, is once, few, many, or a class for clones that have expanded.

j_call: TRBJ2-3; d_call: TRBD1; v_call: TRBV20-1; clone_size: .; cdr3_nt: TGCAGTGCTAGACCAGGGGGCTTTGAAGATACGCAGTATTTT; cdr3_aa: CSARPGGFEDTQYF
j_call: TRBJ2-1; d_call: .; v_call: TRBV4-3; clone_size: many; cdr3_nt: TGCGCCAGCAGCCAAGTACAGTCCTCCTACAATGAGCAGTTCTTC; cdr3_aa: CASSQVQSSYNEQFF
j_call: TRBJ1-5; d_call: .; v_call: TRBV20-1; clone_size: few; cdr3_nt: TGCAGTGGACAGACAGATAGCAATCAGCCCCAGCATTTT; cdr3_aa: CSGQTDSNQPQHF
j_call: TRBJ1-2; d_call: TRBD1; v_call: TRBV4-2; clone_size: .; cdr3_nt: TGTGCCAGCAGCCAAGGCCAAGGACAGGCCCCCTATGGCTACACCTTC; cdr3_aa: CASSQGQGQAPYGYTF
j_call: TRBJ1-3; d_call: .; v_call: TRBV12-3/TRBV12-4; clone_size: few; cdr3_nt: TGTGCCAGCAGCCCGATGGATGGAAACACCATATATTTT; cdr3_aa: CASSPMDGNTIYF
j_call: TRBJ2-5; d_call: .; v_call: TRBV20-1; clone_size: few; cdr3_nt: TGCAGTGCTAGAGCGGGACTCCAAGAGACCCAGTACTTC; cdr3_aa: CSARAGLQETQYF
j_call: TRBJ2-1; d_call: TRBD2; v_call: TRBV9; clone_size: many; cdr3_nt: TGTGCCAGCAGTGGACTAGCGGGGGGGCACGAGCAGTTCTTC; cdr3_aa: CASSGLAGGHEQFF
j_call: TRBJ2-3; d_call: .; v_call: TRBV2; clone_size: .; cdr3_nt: TGTGCCAGCAGTGAAACCAGGGTTGGAGATACGCAGTATTTT; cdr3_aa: CASSETRVGDTQYF
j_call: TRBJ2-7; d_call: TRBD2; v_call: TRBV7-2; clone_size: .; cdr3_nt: TGTGCCAGCAGCTTAGGTGGAGGGACTAGCGGGGCCGAGCAGTACTTC; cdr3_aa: CASSLGGGTSGAEQYF
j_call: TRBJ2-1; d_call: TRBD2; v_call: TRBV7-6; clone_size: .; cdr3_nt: TGTGCCAGCAGCCAACTAGCGGACCACTACAATGAGCAGTTCTTC; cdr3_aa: CASSQLADHYNEQFF
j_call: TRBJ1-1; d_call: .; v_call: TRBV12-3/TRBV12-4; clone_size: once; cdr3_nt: TGTGCCAGCATCCGGAACCCCGGGGCCACTGAAGCTTTCTTT; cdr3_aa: CASIRNPGATEAFF
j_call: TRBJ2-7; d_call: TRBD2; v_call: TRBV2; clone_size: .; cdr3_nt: TGTGCCAACTTGGGGAGCGGGGGGGCTTTAAACGAGCAGTACTTC; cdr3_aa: CANLGSGGALNEQYF
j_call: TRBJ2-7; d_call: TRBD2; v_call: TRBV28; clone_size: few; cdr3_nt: TGTGCCAGCAGTTTGAACGGGAGGGGATGGATTTCCTACGAGCAGTACTTC; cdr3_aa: CASSLNGRGWISYEQYF
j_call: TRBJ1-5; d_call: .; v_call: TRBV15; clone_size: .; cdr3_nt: TGTGCCACCAGCAGAGACCGGGGAAAGAATCAGCCCCAGCATTTT; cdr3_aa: CATSRDRGKNQPQHF
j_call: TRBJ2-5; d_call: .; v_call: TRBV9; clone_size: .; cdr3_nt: TGTGCCAGCAGCGTCGGCGTGACAGGAACGGAGACCCAGTACTTC; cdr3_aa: CASSVGVTGTETQYF
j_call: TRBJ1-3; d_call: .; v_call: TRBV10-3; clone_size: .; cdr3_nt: TGTGCCTTCAGGGCCCCTGGTCCGGGAAACACCATATATTTT; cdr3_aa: CAFRAPGPGNTIYF
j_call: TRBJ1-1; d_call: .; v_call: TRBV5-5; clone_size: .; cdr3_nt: TGTGCCAGCAGCTTTTACGGTCCAAATGAAGCTTTCTTT; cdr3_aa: CASSFYGPNEAFF
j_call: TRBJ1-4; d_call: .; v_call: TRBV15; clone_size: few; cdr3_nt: TGTGCCACCAGCAGACCGGCAGGGGCGGCTAATGAAAAACTGTTTTTT; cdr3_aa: CATSRPAGAANEKLFF
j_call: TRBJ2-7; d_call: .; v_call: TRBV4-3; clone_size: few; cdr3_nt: TGCGCCAGCAGCCTCAGGGCTCACGACGAGCAGTACTTC; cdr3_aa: CASSLRAHDEQYF
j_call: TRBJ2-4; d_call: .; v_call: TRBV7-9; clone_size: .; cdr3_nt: TGTGCCAGCAGCCCTAGGGGGGTCAGATCAAACATTCAGTACTTC; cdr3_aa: CASSPRGVRSNIQYF
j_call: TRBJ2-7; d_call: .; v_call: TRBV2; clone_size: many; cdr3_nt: TGTGCCAGCAGTGAGAGGGACGGAGGCTACGAGCAGTACTTC; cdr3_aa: CASSERDGGYEQYF
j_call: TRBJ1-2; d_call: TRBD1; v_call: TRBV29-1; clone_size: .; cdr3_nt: TGCAGCGTTGAAGGGGGACAGGAGTTCTATGGCTACACCTTC; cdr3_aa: CSVEGGQEFYGYTF
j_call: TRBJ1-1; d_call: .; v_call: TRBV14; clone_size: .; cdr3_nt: TGTGCCAGCAGCCAATGGACCATGAACACTGAAGCTTTCTTT; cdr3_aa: CASSQWTMNTEAFF
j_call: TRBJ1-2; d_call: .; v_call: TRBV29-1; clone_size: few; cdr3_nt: TGCAGCGTTGGGGGCCTGGGCGACTATGGCTACACCTTC; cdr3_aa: CSVGGLGDYGYTF